This T cell receptor (beta chain) was identified during a study of cytomegalovirus exposure and HLA in healthy donors. Study context: Previous work identified around 120 million unique TCR beta sequences from about 200 million T cells. Study outcomes and limitations: Presence/absence analyses supposed approximately even sequencing depth among donors. HLA alleles showed associations with fewer than 20,000 TCR beta sequences in a later analysis, at a 0.05 false discovery rate.

Trimming stripped 4 bases from V and 1 base from J, with 17 bases between. The CDR3 length is 16 residues. Germline V gene data show CDR1 as SGHAT and CDR2 as FQNNGV. The PCR ran on 60 Vbeta and 13 Jbeta primers. Assay used: immunoSEQ multiplex PCR; TCRdb lists only in-frame clones, some missing. Its listing shows 80,000 to 100,000 clones. Donors consisted of healthy bone marrow donors. Note on this clone: What it recognizes is unknown.

Sequenced material: PBMCs. This sequence joins TRBV11-2 and TRBJ2-7, with TRBD2 as a possible D gene (5 bases). The receptor was isolated from a man aged 45-65 years in good health and CMV-seropositive. The CDR3: CASSSETRTGSYEQYF. CDR3 nucleotide sequence: TGTGCCAGCAGCTCAGAAACCCGGACGGGGTCCTACGAGCAGTACTTC.